The source of this TCR beta chain is a study of shared clonotypes between healthy human individuals. Study-level background: The study used three CD4 naive, three CD4 memory, two CD8 naive and one CD8 memory plate per donor.

Produced via immunoSEQ multiplex PCR; TCRdb's table is partial and in-frame only. The sample contains under 650,000 clones, 90% to 96% of which appear only once. The CDR3 sequence is 18 residues long. CDR1 and CDR2 (germline): SGHRS, YFSETQ. V lost 0 bases and J lost 5; bases outside the gene matches: 13. The clonotype originates from a woman aged 25-40 years in good health. The V and J genes are TRBV5-1 and TRBJ2-2; TRBD2 matches 7 bases. Sequencing was done on a sample of naive CD4+ T cells sorted from blood. Documented subset: CD45RA+ positively selected. This CDR3 is CASSLAVQGGRATGELFF. CDR3 nucleotide sequence: TGCGCCAGCAGCTTGGCCGTGCAAGGCGGGAGAGCGACCGGGGAGCTGTTTTTT.